This TCR beta chain was recorded in a study of cytomegalovirus exposure and HLA in healthy donors. Study-level background: Out of 350 to 400 genotyped donors, roughly 80% belonged to the Caucasian-associated ancestry cluster. Study-wide points: Accurate prediction of HLA-A and HLA-B alleles (for most subjects) was reportedly achieved from TCR beta sequences. Later on, a genetic analysis was performed. It linked a missense variant in DCLRE1C with V- and J-gene trimming of TCR beta.

This PCR relied on a set of 60 Vbeta primers and 13 Jbeta primers. Original processing notes: In a later analysis, some 10 million of tens of millions of unique beta chains occurred in at least two donors. TCRdb's copy holds only in-frame clones and misses some; the assay was immunoSEQ multiplex PCR. Clonal size and the V and J genes are those of that table, whereas D and trimming came from the DNA. There are 95,000 to 150,000 clones in the sample; about 76% occur only once, and 2.2% lies in the top ten. About this clone: The antigen is undetermined.

The CDR3 is 15 residues long. The V end lost 4 bases, the J end lost 6 bases, and 18 bases lay between the germline ends. The germline CDR1 and CDR2 sequences are SEHNR and FQNEAQ (reference sequence). The V gene is TRBV7-9, the J gene TRBJ1-1; D uncertain. This TCR derives from a woman aged 40 to 49 in good health and CMV-seronegative. The sample consisted of PBMCs. The CDR3, as DNA: TGTGCCAGCAGCTCATACGCTGAAGGGAGGGCTGAAGCTTTCTTT. It is translated as CASSSYAEGRAEAFF. The whole variable domain, filled in from reference TRBV7-9 and TRBJ1-1, reads DTGVSQNPRHKITKRGQNVTFRCDPISEHNRLYWYRQTLGQGPEFLTYFQNEAQLEKSRLLSDRFSAERPKGSFSTLEIQRTEQGDSAMYLCASSSYAEGRAEAFFGQGTRLTVV.